This is a list of T cell receptor beta chains from one sample in a study of response to subunit inactivated influenza vaccine. TCRdb called the RT-PCR reads again in MiXCR, with one record for every CDR3 protein. Of under 550,000 distinct CDR3 sequences listed, roughly 8.2% are singletons. The material sequenced was PBMCs from blood, taken 23 months after vaccination. Every receptor here comes from a man aged 45 to 75 who received an inactivated influenza vaccine. The CDR3 runs from the conserved cysteine through the conserved F or W. Each record gives: CDR3 protein, CDR3 DNA, J gene, V gene, D gene, clone size, CDR3 length. A D gene is named only where the DNA matches it firmly. Only some rows state a clone size, as once, few, many or a class for expanded clones.

CASSTAQTQYF,TGTGCCAGCAGCACAGCACAGACCCAGTACTTC,TRBJ2-5,TRBV5-6,.,few,11
CASSPDRVISGSYNEQFF,TGTGCCAGCAGCCCCGACAGGGTAATATCGGGGTCCTACAATGAGCAGTTCTTC,TRBJ2-1,TRBV3-1,TRBD1,.,18
CASRGAAYQETQYF,TGTGCCAGCAGAGGGGCAGCGTACCAAGAGACCCAGTACTTC,TRBJ2-5,TRBV5-6,.,many,14
CASSQGDIGNTIYF,TGCGCCAGCAGCCAGGGAGACATTGGAAACACCATATATTTT,TRBJ1-3,TRBV4-3,.,.,14
CSAYRGEGLAKNIQYF,TGCAGTGCTTATAGAGGGGAGGGGCTAGCCAAAAACATTCAGTACTTC,TRBJ2-4,TRBV20-1,TRBD2,.,16
CASRRGSSRNYGYTF,TGTGCCAGCAGGAGGGGAAGCTCCCGTAACTATGGCTACACCTTC,TRBJ1-2,TRBV28,.,few,15
CASSLTWESEQFF,TGTGCCAGCAGCTTAACTTGGGAGAGTGAGCAGTTCTTC,TRBJ2-1,TRBV7-2,.,many,13
CASSIRQGLGTGELFF,TGTGCCAGCAGCATAAGACAGGGGTTGGGTACCGGGGAGCTGTTTTTT,TRBJ2-2,TRBV11-2,TRBD1,many,16
CSARSTSGGGSDTQYF,TGCAGTGCTAGATCGACTAGCGGGGGGGGTTCAGATACGCAGTATTTT,TRBJ2-3,TRBV20-1,TRBD2,.,16
CASSRQGALDEQFF,TGTGCCAGCAGTCGACAGGGGGCTTTGGATGAGCAGTTCTTC,TRBJ2-1,TRBV6-1,TRBD1,few,14
CASSSPIGNTGELFF,TGTGCCAGCAGCTCCCCAATAGGGAACACCGGGGAGCTGTTTTTT,TRBJ2-2,TRBV7-6,.,few,15
CASSLYAGYGNTIYF,TGTGCCAGCAGCTTGTATGCGGGGTATGGAAACACCATATATTTT,TRBJ1-3,TRBV7-2,.,many,15
CASSLPGTRNTGELFF,TGTGCCAGTAGTCTTCCCGGGACACGGAACACCGGGGAGCTGTTTTTT,TRBJ2-2,TRBV19,.,.,16
CASSVGRGPRYNEQFF,TGTGCCAGCAGCGTAGGGCGGGGTCCCCGCTACAATGAGCAGTTCTTC,TRBJ2-1,TRBV9,.,many,16
CASSYLEIEKLFF,TGTGCCAGCAGTTATTTAGAAATCGAAAAACTGTTTTTT,TRBJ1-4,TRBV6-6,.,few,13
CASSFIQGAGGYTF,TGTGCCAGCAGTTTCATACAGGGGGCTGGTGGCTACACCTTC,TRBJ1-2,TRBV27,TRBD1,many,14
CATSDNTGTAIHEQFF,TGTGCCACCAGTGATAATACCGGGACGGCCATCCATGAGCAGTTCTTC,TRBJ2-1,TRBV24-1,.,few,16
CASSQAPRQGDYGYTF,TGCGCCAGCAGCCAAGCCCCTCGACAGGGTGACTATGGCTACACCTTC,TRBJ1-2,TRBV4-1,TRBD1,.,16
CASSGGAPGELFF,TGTGCCAGCAGCGGGGGGGCCCCCGGGGAGCTGTTTTTT,TRBJ2-2,TRBV9,.,.,13
CAIRVRTGVGETQYF,TGTGCCATCAGGGTCCGGACAGGGGTTGGCGAGACCCAGTACTTC,TRBJ2-5,TRBV10-3,TRBD1,many,15
CASSPRSGSGNTGELFF,TGTGCCAGCTCACCACGCTCGGGGTCGGGGAACACCGGGGAGCTGTTTTTT,TRBJ2-2,TRBV18,.,.,17
CARSQARDSNEQFF,TGTGCCCGCAGCCAAGCTAGGGACAGTAATGAGCAGTTCTTC,TRBJ2-1,TRBV3-1,TRBD1,.,14
CASSLGGNGLYEQYF,TGTGCCAGCAGCTTGGGGGGGAACGGGCTCTACGAGCAGTACTTC,TRBJ2-7,TRBV5-5,.,few,15
CASGLAGSNEQFF,TGTGCCAGCGGACTAGCGGGTTCCAATGAGCAGTTCTTC,TRBJ2-1,TRBV7-2,TRBD2,.,13
CAINGGPDTQYF,TGTGCCATCAACGGAGGTCCAGATACGCAGTATTTT,TRBJ2-3,TRBV10-3,.,many,12
CASSLLAGGPDEQFF,TGTGCCAGCAGCTTATTAGCGGGGGGGCCGGATGAGCAGTTCTTC,TRBJ2-1,TRBV7-9,TRBD2,.,15
CASRRPDTNTGELFF,TGTGCCAGCAGACGACCGGACACGAACACCGGGGAGCTGTTTTTT,TRBJ2-2,TRBV11-2,.,few,15
CASSVDWGSRGEQYF,TGTGCCAGCAGCGTAGATTGGGGGTCACGGGGCGAGCAGTACTTC,TRBJ2-7,TRBV9,.,.,15
CSARGRGSHQPQHF,TGCAGTGCTAGAGGAAGGGGGAGTCATCAGCCCCAGCATTTT,TRBJ1-5,TRBV20-1,.,.,14